The present T cell receptor beta chain was sequenced within a study of shared clonotypes between healthy human individuals. The repertoire was sequenced with immunoSEQ multiplex PCR; TCRdb's copy has only in-frame clones and lacks some. The sample shows about 320,000 clones, 87% of them seen only once. CDR1 and CDR2 from the germline V gene are SEHNR and FQNEAQ (reference sequence). V lost 1 base to trimming and J lost 3 bases; unmatched junction nucleotides: 2. The CDR3 runs 14 residues. This clone was counted between two and nine times. Antigen: not known. Study-wide results and caveats: Naive subsets generally exceeded memory subsets in estimated richness.

The V and J genes are TRBV7-9 and TRBJ2-7, with 8 bases aligning to TRBD1. The sequencing input was memory CD8+ T cells sorted from blood. This sample's subset: CD45RO+ cells pooled with CCR7-negative TemRA cells. The receptor was isolated from a man in his late teens or twenties in good health. The CDR3 region is CASSLVDRGYEQYF. The CDR3 DNA reads TGTGCCAGCAGCTTAGTCGACAGGGGCTACGAGCAGTACTTC. Full variable domain (missing parts from reference TRBV7-9 and TRBJ2-7): DTGVSQNPRHKITKRGQNVTFRCDPISEHNRLYWYRQTLGQGPEFLTYFQNEAQLEKSRLLSDRFSAERPKGSFSTLEIQRTEQGDSAMYLCASSLVDRGYEQYFGPGTRLTVT.